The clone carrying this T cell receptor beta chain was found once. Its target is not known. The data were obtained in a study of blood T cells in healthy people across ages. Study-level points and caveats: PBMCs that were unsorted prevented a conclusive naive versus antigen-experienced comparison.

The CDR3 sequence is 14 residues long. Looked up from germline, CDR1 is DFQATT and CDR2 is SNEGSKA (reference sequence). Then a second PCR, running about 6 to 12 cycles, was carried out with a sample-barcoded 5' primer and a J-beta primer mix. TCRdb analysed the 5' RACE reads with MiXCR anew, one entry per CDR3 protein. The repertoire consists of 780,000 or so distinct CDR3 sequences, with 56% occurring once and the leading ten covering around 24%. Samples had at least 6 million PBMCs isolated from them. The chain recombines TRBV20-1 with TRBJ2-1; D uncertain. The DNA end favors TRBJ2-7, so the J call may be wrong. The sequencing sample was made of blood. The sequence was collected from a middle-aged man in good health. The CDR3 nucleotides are TGCAGTGCTAGATCGCGGTTCTCCTACAATGAGCAGTACTTC. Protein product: CSARSRFSYNEQYF.